Presented here are 29 T cell receptor beta chains from one specimen sequenced in a study of neoadjuvant nivolumab and ipilimumab in lung cancer. Assay: immunoSEQ multiplex PCR; the TCRdb copy retains only in-frame clones and omits some. Among approximately 29,000 clones, over 75% were seen once, and the ten largest hold almost 5%. The source was peripheral blood, collected after neoadjuvant nivolumab, alone or with ipilimumab, at or shortly before surgery. The receptor set was obtained from an adult with non-small cell lung cancer.

The chain recombines TRBV5-1 with TRBJ2-3; D ambiguous. Deletions cut 4 bases from V and 4 bases from J, with 7 bases between. CDR3 length equals 12 residues. Germline CDR1 is SGHRS and CDR2 is YFSETQ. CDR3 nucleotide sequence: TGCGCCAGCAGCCTGTCAGCAGATACGCAGTATTTT. It translates to CASSLSADTQYF.

This clone occurred once. The chain joins TRBV7-9 to TRBJ2-7, with a possible D match to TRBD1 (6 bases). Germline loops: CDR1 SEHNR, CDR2 FQNEAQ (reference sequence). Trimming cost V 5 bases and J 7 bases, with 15 bases left between them. CDR3 length equals 13 residues. The CDR3 loop reads CASSDSLQGEQYF. CDR3 nucleotides: TGTGCCAGCAGCGACTCCCTCCAGGGGGAGCAGTACTTC.

This clone was recorded only once. This sequence joins TRBV7-8 and TRBJ2-3; no firm D call. Looked up from germline, CDR1 is SGHVS and CDR2 is FQNEAQ. Between the trimmed V and J ends, which lost 5 bases and 3 bases, there was a span of 3 bases. The CDR3 length is 11 residues. CDR3 in DNA: TGTGCCAGCAGCCTGACAGATACGCAGTATTTT. This encodes CASSLTDTQYF.

This clone was seen just once. The V call is TRBV18, the J call TRBJ1-1, with D perhaps matching TRBD1 (5 bases). Per germline, CDR1 KGHSH and CDR2 LQKENI. The V and J ends lost 1 base and 8 bases respectively, with 20 bases between them. The CDR3 spans 16 residues. CDR3 protein: CASSPRPRGQGAEAFF. The CDR3 DNA reads TGTGCCAGCTCACCACGTCCTAGAGGGCAGGGTGCCGAAGCTTTCTTT.

This clone has only one observation. This sequence joins TRBV25-1 and TRBJ1-4, with D hard to call. V was clipped by 5 bases and J by 3 bases, with 10 bases between them. The CDR3 loop spans 14 amino acids. CDR1 is MGHDK and CDR2 is SYGVNS in the germline V gene. CDR3 DNA: TGTGCCAGCAGTCAGACGGACTCTAATGAAAAACTGTTTTTT. Translated: CASSQTDSNEKLFF.

Details on this clone: Other DNA sequences in this specimen translate into the identical CDR3. The chain has TRBV18 and TRBJ2-5; D call uncertain. V lost 3 bases, J lost 1 base, and 6 bases lay in between. Germline lookup yields CDR1 KGHSH and CDR2 LQKENI. The CDR3 loop spans 13 amino acids. The CDR3: CASSPALQETQYF. DNA for the CDR3: TGTGCCAGCTCACCGGCTCTCCAAGAGACCCAGTACTTC. Based on the CDR3 plus reference TRBV18 and TRBJ2-5, the full variable domain is NAGVMQNPRHLVRRRGQEARLRCSPMKGHSHVYWYRQLPEEGLKFMVYLQKENIIDESGMPKERFSAEFPKEGPSILRIQQVVRGDSAAYFCASSPALQETQYFGPGTRLLVL.

The chain uses TRBV10-2 and TRBJ1-5, with a possible D match to TRBD1 (5 bases). The V and J ends lost 6 bases and 5 bases respectively, with 11 bases between them. CDR1 and CDR2 from the germline V gene are WSHSY and SAAADI. The CDR3 has 13 amino acids. This CDR3 is CASRPGLDQPQHF. In DNA, the CDR3 is TGCGCCAGCAGGCCGGGACTTGATCAGCCCCAGCATTTT.

The chain joins TRBV6-5 to TRBJ2-3; unclear D gene. V dropped 4 bases and J dropped 0 bases, with 8 bases sitting between them. This CDR3 spans 14 amino acids. The germline V gene encodes CDR1 MNHEY and CDR2 SVGAGI. The CDR3, as DNA: TGTGCCAGCAGTTGGGGATCTAGCACAGATACGCAGTATTTT. Protein sequence: CASSWGSSTDTQYF.

The chain employs TRBV10-3 and TRBJ1-6, with D possibly being TRBD1 (6 bases). The CDR3 spans 15 residues. V gave up 5 bases and J gave up 9 bases, with 17 bases separating them. Germline V gene sequence: CDR1 ENHRY, CDR2 SYGVKD. In nucleotides, the CDR3 is TGTGCCATCAGTCCCGAGGGGGGGATAGGTTCACCCCTCCACTTT. As protein: CAISPEGGIGSPLHF.

The chain has TRBV29-1 and TRBJ1-1; D unclear. The V end was cut by 6 bases, the J end by 1 base, with 12 bases between. This CDR3 contains 13 residues. Germline V CDR1 and CDR2: SQVTM, ANQGSEA. This chain's CDR3 is CSVPKAGNTEAFF. The CDR3 DNA is TGCAGCGTCCCTAAGGCAGGGAACACTGAAGCTTTCTTT.

The V gene is TRBV6-1, the J gene TRBJ1-4; TRBD1 aligns across 7 bases. Trimming at V came to 2 bases and at J to 0 bases, leaving 9 bases not matched to a gene. The germline V gene has CDR1 MNHNS and CDR2 SASEGT. The CDR3 has 18 amino acids. This chain's CDR3 is CASSENRGSGATNEKLFF. DNA of the CDR3: TGTGCCAGCAGTGAAAACAGGGGAAGTGGTGCAACTAATGAAAAACTGTTTTTT.

Of note for this clone: Sequence at one end of the junction differs from germline and may be a read error. CDR3 coding DNA: TGTGCCAGCAGTCAAGAGCGGGGTTCTAGCGGGGGCAACGAGCAGTTCTTC. This translates into CASSQERGSSGGNEQFF. V gene TRBV4-2 combines with J gene TRBJ2-1, with 10 bases lining up with TRBD2. This CDR3 is built from 17 residues. CDR1 and CDR2 from the germline V gene are LGHNA and YNFKEQ.

The J gene is TRBJ2-7, the V gene TRBV7-2; D remains ambiguous. Trimming took 2 bases from V and 2 from J, leaving 4 bases between them. Germline assignment: CDR1 SGHTA and CDR2 FQGNSA. The CDR3 totals 12 residues. The CDR3 spells CASSLNTYEQYF. CDR3 in DNA: TGTGCCAGCAGCTTAAACACCTACGAGCAGTACTTC. The complete variable domain, with remaining parts taken from reference TRBV7-2 and TRBJ2-7, reads GAGVSQSPSNKVTEKGKDVELRCDPISGHTALYWYRQSLGQGLEFLIYFQGNSAPDKSGLPSDRFSAERTGGSVSTLTIQRTQQEDSAVYLCASSLNTYEQYFGPGTRLTVT.

This chain connects TRBV5-1 to TRBJ1-1, with a possible D match to TRBD1 (6 bases). The CDR3 sequence is 14 residues long. Germline CDR1 reads SGHRS; CDR2 reads YFSETQ. With 0 bases removed from V and 0 bases from J, the gap between germline ends came to 6 bases. The CDR3 nucleotides are TGCGCCAGCAGCTTGGGACAGGTGAACACTGAAGCTTTCTTT. Protein: CASSLGQVNTEAFF.

The chain has TRBV10-3 and TRBJ2-3; 11 bases fit TRBD2. The length of the CDR3 is 17 residues. After removal of 2 bases from V and 0 bases from J, the junction contained 4 bases not matched to a gene. Germline loops: CDR1 ENHRY, CDR2 SYGVKD. For the CDR3, the DNA is TGTGCCATCAGTGAGGGAGCTAGCGGGGGGAGCACAGATACGCAGTATTTT. This encodes CAISEGASGGSTDTQYF.

The chain couples TRBV5-6 to TRBJ1-2, with D unclear. The germline gives CDR1 SGHDT, CDR2 YYEEEE. The CDR3 is 13 residues long. With 0 bases removed from V and 8 bases from J, the gap between germline ends came to 11 bases. The CDR3 reads CASSLASSQGYTF. The CDR3 coding sequence is TGTGCCAGCAGCTTGGCATCCTCACAGGGCTACACCTTC.

The J gene is TRBJ1-6, the V gene TRBV25-1; D is unresolved. V was trimmed by 4 bases and J by 7 bases, leaving 14 bases between them. Germline V gene sequence: CDR1 MGHDK, CDR2 SYGVNS. This CDR3 is built from 15 residues. CDR3 bases: TGTGCCAGCAGTGCTCCCGGTTATTGGAATTCACCCCTCCACTTT. As protein: CASSAPGYWNSPLHF.

This clone showed up just once. CDR3 residues: CASRSAAGQEQYF. In DNA, the CDR3 is TGTGCCAGCAGAAGTGCAGCCGGACAGGAGCAGTACTTC. The chain couples TRBV11-2 to TRBJ2-7; D is perhaps TRBD1 (6 bases). CDR3 size: 13 residues. The V and J ends lost 6 bases and 7 bases respectively, with 16 bases between them. In germline, CDR1 is SGHAT, CDR2 FQNNGV.

The chain combines TRBV5-4 with TRBJ2-3; 10 bases agree with TRBD2. From germline, CDR1 is SGHNT and CDR2 YYREEE (reference sequence). This CDR3 has 15 amino acids. V shed 1 base and J 2 bases; nucleotides not matched to a gene: 1. DNA of the CDR3: TGTGCCAGCAGCTTGACTAGCGGGGTCACAGATACGCAGTATTTT. This translates into CASSLTSGVTDTQYF.

The J gene is TRBJ1-2, the V gene TRBV5-1; D gene uncertain. The CDR3 consists of 14 residues. Germline V gene sequence: CDR1 SGHRS, CDR2 YFSETQ. V was shortened by 2 bases and J by 7 bases, with 15 bases between the two germline ends. This CDR3 is CASSLAQTYGGYTF. CDR3 DNA sequence: TGCGCCAGCAGCTTAGCACAAACCTACGGTGGCTACACCTTC.

The chain combines TRBV6-6 with TRBJ1-1, with D uncertain. The CDR3 length is 13 residues. V was pared by 5 bases and J by 2 bases, with 9 bases between. The V gene's germline CDR1 is MNHNY and CDR2 SVGAGI (reference sequence). In nucleotides, the CDR3 is TGTGCCAGCAGTCAGGAGGGAAACACTGAAGCTTTCTTT. Its protein is CASSQEGNTEAFF.

The chain employs TRBV18 and TRBJ1-1, with no clear D. This CDR3 region has 15 residues. Germline CDR1 KGHSH, CDR2 LQKENI. V gave up 3 bases and J gave up 0 bases, with 11 bases separating them. CDR3 residues: CASSPLQGMNTEAFF. CDR3 coding DNA: TGTGCCAGCTCACCCTTACAAGGTATGAACACTGAAGCTTTCTTT.

This rearrangement joins TRBV7-9 to TRBJ1-2; D not resolved. V was pared by 5 bases and J by 1 base, with 14 bases between. The germline V gene encodes CDR1 SEHNR and CDR2 FQNEAQ (reference sequence). CDR3 length: 15 amino acids. The DNA for the CDR3 is TGTGCCAGCAGCCCTTCTGGGCCGGTTAACTATGGCTACACCTTC. Its protein product is CASSPSGPVNYGYTF.

V and J are TRBV7-9 and TRBJ2-7; D might be TRBD2 (6 bases). The V gene's germline CDR1 is SEHNR and CDR2 FQNEAQ (reference sequence). The CDR3 is 14 amino acids. V shed 4 bases and J shed 5 bases, with 15 bases lying between them. The CDR3 is CASSSGLLLDEQYF. The CDR3 coding sequence is TGTGCCAGCAGCTCGGGACTCCTTTTAGACGAGCAGTACTTC.

The V and J genes are TRBV18 and TRBJ2-3; D gene uncertain. Deletions cut 3 bases from V and 1 base from J, with 5 bases between. The CDR3 is 13 residues long. Germline assignment: CDR1 KGHSH and CDR2 LQKENI. CDR3 in amino acids: CASSPSGTDTQYF. CDR3 DNA: TGTGCCAGCTCACCGAGCGGCACAGATACGCAGTATTTT.

The rearrangement links TRBV29-1 to TRBJ1-5, with D maybe TRBD1 (6 bases). The CDR3 has 13 residues. Trimming removed 6 bases from V and 7 bases from J, with 16 bases in between. Germline V gene lookup returns CDR1 SQVTM and CDR2 ANQGSEA. CDR3 coding DNA: TGCAGCGTCAAAGTACAGGGTGACCAGCCCCAGCATTTT. Translated, it gives CSVKVQGDQPQHF.

The chain links TRBV11-2 to TRBJ2-3; no clear D gene. V was shortened by 0 bases and J by 1 base, with 2 bases between the two germline ends. Germline CDR1 and CDR2: SGHAT and FQNNGV. This CDR3 spans 13 amino acids. CDR3 coding DNA: TGTGCCAGCAGCTTAGACCGCACAGATACGCAGTATTTT. Its protein product is CASSLDRTDTQYF.

The rearrangement uses TRBV2 and TRBJ2-4; TRBD2 matches 7 bases. V was clipped by 9 bases and J by 8 bases; unmatched bases: 7. Per the germline V gene, CDR1 is SNHLY and CDR2 is FYNNEI. This CDR3 has 12 amino acids. The CDR3 loop is CASDTGGYIQYF. The DNA of the CDR3 is TGTGCCAGTGACACCGGGGGGTACATTCAGTACTTC.

This chain links TRBV18 with TRBJ1-1; D possibly corresponds to TRBD1 (5 bases). Trimming removed 3 bases from V and 1 base from J, with 6 bases in between. The CDR3 is 13 residues long. CDR1 and CDR2 (germline): KGHSH, LQKENI. The CDR3 here is CASSPTGNTEAFF. The CDR3, as DNA: TGTGCCAGCTCACCTACAGGGAACACTGAAGCTTTCTTT.